Listed below are T cell receptor beta chains from one sample, sequenced in a study of OX40 agonist ivuxolimab in advanced cancers. Sequenced by immunoSEQ multiplex PCR; TCRdb stores in-frame clones only, minus some. This sample yields 10,000 to 15,000 clones, of which 75% to 95% are seen a single time; around 75% belongs to the top ten. The material sequenced was CD4+ or CD8+ T cells sorted from blood, taken in a trial of the OX40 agonist ivuxolimab. Source of these receptors: an adult with an advanced solid tumor such as melanoma, head and neck, liver or kidney cancer. The CDR3 runs from the conserved cysteine through the conserved F or W. The D gene is left open where the match is weak. Size values are once, few and many counts, or a class for expanded clones, and some rows have none.

>-|-|TRBV6-1|TRBJ2-7
TGTGCCAGCAGTGATTACGCAGATACCTACGAGCAGTACTTC
CASSDYADTYEQYF
>-|TRBD1|TRBV4-2|TRBJ1-5
TGTGCCAGCAGCCAAGATCAGAGGGGGCGGGGAAATCAGCCCCAGCATTTT
CASSQDQRGRGNQPQHF
>-|TRBD1|TRBV7-6|TRBJ1-2
TGTGCCAGCAGCCCAAACAGGGGCTGGGGCTACACCTTC
CASSPNRGWGYTF
>-|-|TRBV19|TRBJ1-5
TGTGCCAGTAGTAGGTGGGAGGGTCCCTCGTATAGCAATCAGCCCCAGCATTTT
CASSRWEGPSYSNQPQHF
>few|-|TRBV29-1|TRBJ2-1
TGCAGCGTTGCGTCGGGAGTTCAAAATGAGCAGTTCTTC
CSVASGVQNEQFF
>-|-|TRBV19|TRBJ1-6
TGTGCCAGTACGTACTCGGGGTTCTCACCCCTCCACTTT
CASTYSGFSPLHF
>-|-|TRBV27|TRBJ2-7
TGTGCCAGCAGTTTGTACCAGGGTAGCTACGAGCAGTACTTC
CASSLYQGSYEQYF
>-|-|TRBV13|TRBJ1-2
TGTGCCAGCAGCCCCCTCCAGGGGATCTATGGCTACACCTTC
CASSPLQGIYGYTF
>-|-|TRBV2|TRBJ2-7
TGTGCCAGCACTGAGGACAGCACGTACGAGCAGTACTTC
CASTEDSTYEQYF
>-|-|TRBV9|TRBJ2-7
TGTGCCAGCAGCAGGGGCTCCTACGAGCAGTACTTC
CASSRGSYEQYF
>-|TRBD2|TRBV7-9|TRBJ2-1
TGTGCCAGCAGCGTAATTCCCGGGACTAGCGGGAGCCACCCGAATGAGCAGTTCTTC
CASSVIPGTSGSHPNEQFF
>-|-|TRBV11-3|TRBJ2-1
TGTGCCAGCAGCCCAGGGGCCGGAGCCTACAATGAGCAGTTCTTC
CASSPGAGAYNEQFF
>-|-|TRBV7-9|TRBJ2-1
TGTGCCAGCAGCTTAGATCCTAATGAGCAGTTCTTC
CASSLDPNEQFF
>-|-|TRBV2|TRBJ2-7
TGTGCCAGCAGTGGCTTACCGGGACACCCGGGGATCAGCTCCTACGAGCAGTACTTC
CASSGLPGHPGISSYEQYF
>-|TRBD2|TRBV7-8|TRBJ2-1
TGTGCCAGCAGCTTAGCGCGACTAGCGGGGGTTAATGAGCAGTTCTTC
CASSLARLAGVNEQFF
>-|-|TRBV6-5|TRBJ2-1
TGTGCCAGCAGTTACTGGGGCACCCCCTTGGATGAGCAGTTCTTC
CASSYWGTPLDEQFF
>-|TRBD1|TRBV9|TRBJ1-1
TGTGCCAGCAGCGTAGGGCGGACAGGGTGTTTGAACACTGAAGCTTTCTTT
CASSVGRTGCLNTEAFF
>-|-|TRBV19|TRBJ2-1
TGTGCCAGTAGTACCCGGGGAAACAATGAGCAGTTCTTC
CASSTRGNNEQFF
>once|TRBD1|TRBV9|TRBJ1-4
TGTGCCAGCAGCGTAGGAGGGACAGATAATGAAAAACTGTTTTTT
CASSVGGTDNEKLFF
>-|-|TRBV4-1|TRBJ1-1
TGCGCCAGCAGCCAAGGGGCAGGCCGGACTGAAGCTTTCTTT
CASSQGAGRTEAFF
>-|-|TRBV27|TRBJ1-2
TGTGCCAGCAGTTACTCCGGGCTTGGTAACTATGGCTACACCTTC
CASSYSGLGNYGYTF
>-|TRBD1|TRBV11-3|TRBJ2-7
TGTGCCAGCAAGGACAGGGGGCAAAATTACGAGCAGTACTTC
CASKDRGQNYEQYF
>-|-|TRBV6-5|TRBJ2-3
TGTGCCAGCAGTTACGCTGGGACAGATACGCAGTATTTT
CASSYAGTDTQYF
>-|TRBD1|TRBV5-1|TRBJ2-7
TGCGCCAGCAGCGACGGGACAGGCAGATCCTACGAGCAGTACTTC
CASSDGTGRSYEQYF
>-|TRBD2|TRBV5-1|TRBJ2-5
TGCGCCAGCAGGTCGTACGGGGGGTACCAAGAGACCCAGTACTTC
CASRSYGGYQETQYF
>-|-|TRBV4-2|TRBJ2-7
TGTGCCAGCAGCCAAGAAGGGAGGATATTCAGTTACGAGCAGTACTTC
CASSQEGRIFSYEQYF
>-|-|TRBV29-1|TRBJ2-7
TGCAGCGCTGAACCACTGAGAAGGGGGGCCGAGCAGTACTTC
CSAEPLRRGAEQYF
>-|-|TRBV4-3|TRBJ1-5
TGCGCCAGCAGCCAAGAGGTGTCGGCCTATCAGCCCCAGCATTTT
CASSQEVSAYQPQHF
>-|-|TRBV7-9|TRBJ2-5
TGTGCCAGCAGCTTAGTACAGGGTAGAGAGACCCAGTACTTC
CASSLVQGRETQYF
>few|-|TRBV9|TRBJ1-2
TGTGCCAGCAGCGTATTCCCCCCCCGGCCAGGAACTTTCGGCTACACCTTC
CASSVFPPRPGTFGYTF
>-|TRBD2|TRBV5-4|TRBJ2-5
TGTGCCAGCAGCTTAGGACTAGATTCCCAAGAGACCCAGTACTTC
CASSLGLDSQETQYF
>medium-sized|-|TRBV6-5|TRBJ2-1
TGTGCCAGCAGTTATGGACTAGGGGGCAGAAATGAGCAGTTCTTC
CASSYGLGGRNEQFF
>-|-|TRBV18|TRBJ2-2
TGTGCCAGCTCACCCCCCGGCGGGGAGCTGTTTTTT
CASSPPGGELFF
>-|-|TRBV6-1|TRBJ1-5
TGTGCCAGCAGTGAAAGGGCAGGCAATCAGCCCCAGCATTTT
CASSERAGNQPQHF
>once|-|TRBV9|TRBJ2-3
TGTGCCAGCAGCGCCCGTACGGTAGGGGCCGACACAGATACGCAGTATTTT
CASSARTVGADTDTQYF